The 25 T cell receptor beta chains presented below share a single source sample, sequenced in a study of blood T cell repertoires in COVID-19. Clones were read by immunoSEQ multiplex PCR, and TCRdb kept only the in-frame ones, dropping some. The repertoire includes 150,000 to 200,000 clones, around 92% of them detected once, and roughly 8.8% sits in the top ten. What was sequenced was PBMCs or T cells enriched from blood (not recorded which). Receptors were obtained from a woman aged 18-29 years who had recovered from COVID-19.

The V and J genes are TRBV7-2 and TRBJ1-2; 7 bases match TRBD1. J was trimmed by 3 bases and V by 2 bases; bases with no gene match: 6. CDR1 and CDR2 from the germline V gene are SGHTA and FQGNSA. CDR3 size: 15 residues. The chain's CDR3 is CASSLLQGVHYGYTF. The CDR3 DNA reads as TGTGCCAGCAGCTTATTGCAGGGGGTTCACTATGGCTACACCTTC.

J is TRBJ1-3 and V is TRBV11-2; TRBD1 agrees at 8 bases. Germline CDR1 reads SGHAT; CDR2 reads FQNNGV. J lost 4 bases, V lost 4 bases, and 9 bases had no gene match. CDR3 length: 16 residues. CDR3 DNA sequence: TGTGCCAGCAGCTCCGCCACAGGGGGGAAAGGAAACACCATATATTTT. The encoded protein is CASSSATGGKGNTIYF.

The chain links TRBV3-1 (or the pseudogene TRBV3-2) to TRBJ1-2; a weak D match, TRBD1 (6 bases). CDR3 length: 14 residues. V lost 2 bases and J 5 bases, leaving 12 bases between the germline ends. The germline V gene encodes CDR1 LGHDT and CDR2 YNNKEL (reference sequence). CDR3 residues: CASSQIPGDYGYTF. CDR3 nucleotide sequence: TGTGCCAGCAGCCAAATCCCAGGGGATTATGGCTACACCTTC.

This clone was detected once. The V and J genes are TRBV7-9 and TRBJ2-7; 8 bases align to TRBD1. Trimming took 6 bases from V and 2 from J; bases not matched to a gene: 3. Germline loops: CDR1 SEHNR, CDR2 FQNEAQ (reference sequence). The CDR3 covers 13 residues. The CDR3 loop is CASRIQGAYEQYF. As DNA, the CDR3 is TGTGCCAGCAGGATACAGGGGGCCTACGAGCAGTACTTC.

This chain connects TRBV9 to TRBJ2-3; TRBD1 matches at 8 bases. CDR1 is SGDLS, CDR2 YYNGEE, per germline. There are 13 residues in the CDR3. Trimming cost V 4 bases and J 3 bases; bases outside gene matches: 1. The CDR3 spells CASSRTGTDTQYF. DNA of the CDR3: TGTGCCAGCAGCAGGACAGGGACAGATACGCAGTATTTT.

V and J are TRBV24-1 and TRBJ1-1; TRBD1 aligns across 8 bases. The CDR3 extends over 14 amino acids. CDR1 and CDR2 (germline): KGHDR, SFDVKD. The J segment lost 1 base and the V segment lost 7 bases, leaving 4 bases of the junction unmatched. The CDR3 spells CATRAGGSNTEAFF. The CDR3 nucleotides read TGTGCCACCAGAGCAGGGGGCTCGAACACTGAAGCTTTCTTT.

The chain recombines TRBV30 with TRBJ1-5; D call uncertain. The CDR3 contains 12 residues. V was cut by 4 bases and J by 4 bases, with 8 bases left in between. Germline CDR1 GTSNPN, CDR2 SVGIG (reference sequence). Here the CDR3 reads CAWNLRNQPQHF. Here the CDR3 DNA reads TGTGCCTGGAATCTCAGGAATCAGCCCCAGCATTTT.

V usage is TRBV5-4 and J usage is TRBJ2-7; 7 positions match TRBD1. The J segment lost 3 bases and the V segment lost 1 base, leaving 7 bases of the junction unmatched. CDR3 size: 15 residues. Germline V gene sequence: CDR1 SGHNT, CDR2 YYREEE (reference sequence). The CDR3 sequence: CASSLTGELGYEQYF. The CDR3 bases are TGTGCCAGCAGCTTGACAGGGGAATTGGGCTACGAGCAGTACTTC.

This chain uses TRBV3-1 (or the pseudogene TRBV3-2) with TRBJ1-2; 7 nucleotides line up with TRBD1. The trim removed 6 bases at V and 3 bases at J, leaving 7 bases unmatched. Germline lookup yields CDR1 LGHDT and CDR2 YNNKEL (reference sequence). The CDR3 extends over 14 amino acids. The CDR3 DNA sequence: TGTGCCAGCAGGCCACAAGACAGGGACTATGGCTACACCTTC. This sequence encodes CASRPQDRDYGYTF.

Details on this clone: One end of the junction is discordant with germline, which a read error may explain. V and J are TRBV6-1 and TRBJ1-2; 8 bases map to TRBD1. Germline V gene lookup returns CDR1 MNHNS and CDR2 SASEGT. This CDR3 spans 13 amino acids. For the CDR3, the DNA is TGTGCCAGCAGTGATCGGGACAGGACCCACTCACTCTTC. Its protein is CASSDRDRTHSLF.

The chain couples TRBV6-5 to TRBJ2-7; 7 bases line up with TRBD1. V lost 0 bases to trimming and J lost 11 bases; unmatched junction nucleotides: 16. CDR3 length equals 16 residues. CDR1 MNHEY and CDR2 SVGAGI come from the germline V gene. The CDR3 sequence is CASSYSITGDRGVEYF. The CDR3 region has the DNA TGTGCCAGCAGTTACTCGATTACAGGGGACCGAGGGGTTGAGTACTTC.

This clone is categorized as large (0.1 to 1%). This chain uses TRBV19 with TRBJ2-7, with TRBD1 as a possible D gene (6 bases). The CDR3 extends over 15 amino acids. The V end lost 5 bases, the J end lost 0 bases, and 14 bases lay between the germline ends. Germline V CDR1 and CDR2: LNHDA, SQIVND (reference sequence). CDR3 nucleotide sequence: TGTGCCAGTAGTTTTGTAGGACAGACCTCCTACGAGCAGTACTTC. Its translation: CASSFVGQTSYEQYF.

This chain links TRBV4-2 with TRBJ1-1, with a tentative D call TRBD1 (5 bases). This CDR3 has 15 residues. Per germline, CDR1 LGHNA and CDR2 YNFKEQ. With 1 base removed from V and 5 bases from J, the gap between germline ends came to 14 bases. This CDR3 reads CASSQAAGFVTEAFF. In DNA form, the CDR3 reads TGTGCCAGCAGCCAAGCAGCAGGGTTTGTGACTGAAGCTTTCTTT.

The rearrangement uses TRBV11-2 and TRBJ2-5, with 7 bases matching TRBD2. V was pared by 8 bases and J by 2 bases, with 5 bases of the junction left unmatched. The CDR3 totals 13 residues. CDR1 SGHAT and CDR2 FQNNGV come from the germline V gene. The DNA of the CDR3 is TGTGCCAGCGAAGCGGGATTTCAAGAGACCCAGTACTTC. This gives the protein CASEAGFQETQYF.

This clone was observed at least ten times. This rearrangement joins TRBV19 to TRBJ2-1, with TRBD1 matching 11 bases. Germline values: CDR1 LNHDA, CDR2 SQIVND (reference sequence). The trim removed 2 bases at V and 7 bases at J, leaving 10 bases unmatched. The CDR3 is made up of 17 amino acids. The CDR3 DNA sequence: TGTGCCAGTAGTATAAAGGGGACAGGGGGGCCTCTGAATGAGCAGTTCTTC. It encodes CASSIKGTGGPLNEQFF. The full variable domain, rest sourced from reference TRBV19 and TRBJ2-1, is DGGITQSPKYLFRKEGQNVTLSCEQNLNHDAMYWYRQDPGQGLRLIYYSQIVNDFQKGDIAEGYSVSREKKESFPLTVTSAQKNPTAFYLCASSIKGTGGPLNEQFFGPGTRLTVL.

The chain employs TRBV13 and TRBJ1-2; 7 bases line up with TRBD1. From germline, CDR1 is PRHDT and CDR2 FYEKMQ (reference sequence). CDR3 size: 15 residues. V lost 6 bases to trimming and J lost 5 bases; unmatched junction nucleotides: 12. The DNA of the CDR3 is TGTGCCAGCAGAGAACAGGGGCCAACCCCTTATGGCTACACCTTC. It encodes CASREQGPTPYGYTF.

In nucleotides, the CDR3 is TGTGCCAGCAGTCCTACTGGCCAGGGAGGCTGGGCCAACGTCCTGACTTTC. It is translated as CASSPTGQGGWANVLTF. The chain has TRBV28 and TRBJ2-6; maybe TRBD2 (6 bases). Between the trimmed V and J ends, which lost 5 bases and 5 bases, there was a span of 19 bases. The CDR3 length is 17 residues. Germline assignment: CDR1 MDHEN and CDR2 SYDVKM.

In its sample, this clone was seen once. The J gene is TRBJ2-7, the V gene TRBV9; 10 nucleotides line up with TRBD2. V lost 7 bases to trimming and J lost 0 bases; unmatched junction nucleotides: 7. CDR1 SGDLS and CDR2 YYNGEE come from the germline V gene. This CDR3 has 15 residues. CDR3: CASGEAGGPSYEQYF. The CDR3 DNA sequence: TGTGCCAGCGGGGAAGCGGGGGGGCCCTCCTACGAGCAGTACTTC.

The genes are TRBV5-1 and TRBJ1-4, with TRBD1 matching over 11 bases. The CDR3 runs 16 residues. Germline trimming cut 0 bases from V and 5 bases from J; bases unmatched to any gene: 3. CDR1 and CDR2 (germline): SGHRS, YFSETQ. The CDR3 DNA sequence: TGCGCCAGCAGCTTGGGGGACAGGGGGAAGAATGAAAAACTGTTTTTT. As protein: CASSLGDRGKNEKLFF. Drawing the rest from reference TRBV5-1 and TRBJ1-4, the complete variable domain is KAGVTQTPRYLIKTRGQQVTLSCSPISGHRSVSWYQQTPGQGLQFLFEYFSETQRNKGNFPGRFSGRQFSNSRSEMNVSTLELGDSALYLCASSLGDRGKNEKLFFGSGTQLSVL.

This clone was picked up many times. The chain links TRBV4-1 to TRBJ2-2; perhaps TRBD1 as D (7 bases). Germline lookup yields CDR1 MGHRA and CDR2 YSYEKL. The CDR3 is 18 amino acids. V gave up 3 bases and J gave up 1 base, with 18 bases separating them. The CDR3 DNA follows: TGCGCCAGCAGCCACCCCGGGGGACAGAGGGTGAACACCGGGGAGCTGTTTTTT. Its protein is CASSHPGGQRVNTGELFF.

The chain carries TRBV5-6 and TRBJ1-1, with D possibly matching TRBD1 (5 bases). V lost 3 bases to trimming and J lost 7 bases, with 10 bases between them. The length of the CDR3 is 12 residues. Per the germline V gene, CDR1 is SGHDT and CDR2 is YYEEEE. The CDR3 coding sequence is TGTGCCAGCAGCTCGAACAGGCTTGAAGCTTTCTTT. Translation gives CASSSNRLEAFF.

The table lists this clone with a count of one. CDR3 in amino acids: CASQPTGLETQYF. CDR3 coding DNA: TGTGCCAGCCAGCCGACAGGGTTGGAGACCCAGTACTTC. The chain recombines TRBV25-1 with TRBJ2-5, with TRBD1 matching 7 bases. Germline values: CDR1 MGHDK, CDR2 SYGVNS. The CDR3 has 13 amino acids. Trimming removed 8 bases from V and 5 bases from J; junction bases left unmatched: 8. The variable domain in full, with the rest retrieved from reference TRBV25-1 and TRBJ2-5, is EADIYQTPRYLVIGTGKKITLECSQTMGHDKMYWYQQDPGMELHLIHYSYGVNSTEKGDLSSESTVSRIRTEHFPLTLESARPSHTSQYLCASQPTGLETQYFGPGTRLLVL.

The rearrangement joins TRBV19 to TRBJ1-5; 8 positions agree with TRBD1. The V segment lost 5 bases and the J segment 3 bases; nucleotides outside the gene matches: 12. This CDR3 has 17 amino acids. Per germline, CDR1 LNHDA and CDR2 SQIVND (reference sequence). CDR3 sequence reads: CASSALPGTGFNQPQHF. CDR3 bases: TGTGCCAGTAGTGCCCTCCCCGGGACAGGATTCAATCAGCCCCAGCATTTT.

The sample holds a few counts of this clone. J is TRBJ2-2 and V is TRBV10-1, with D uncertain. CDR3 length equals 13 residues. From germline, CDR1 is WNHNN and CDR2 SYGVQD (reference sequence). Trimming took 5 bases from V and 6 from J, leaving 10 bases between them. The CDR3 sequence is CASSYQWPGELFF. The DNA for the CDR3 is TGCGCCAGCAGTTATCAGTGGCCCGGGGAGCTGTTTTTT.

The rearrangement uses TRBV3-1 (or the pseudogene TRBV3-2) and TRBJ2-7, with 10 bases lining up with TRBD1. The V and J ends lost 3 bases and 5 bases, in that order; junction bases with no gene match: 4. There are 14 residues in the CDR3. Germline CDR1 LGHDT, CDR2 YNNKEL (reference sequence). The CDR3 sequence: CASSHPGTGDEQYF. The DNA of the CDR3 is TGTGCCAGCAGCCATCCCGGGACAGGGGACGAGCAGTACTTC.